This T cell receptor beta chain was documented in a study of T cells in Graves' hyperthyroidism and ophthalmopathy. Study results and limitations: Separating ophthalmopathy from stable hyperthyroidism was achieved by a 13 V-J model. Most expanded thyroid clonotypes above 0.001 also appeared in blood.

On this clonotype itself: The antigen is unknown.

RNA transcripts gave rise to amplified TCR beta CDR3 regions. Using the HTBI primer set, a first-round RT-PCR was run on the TCR CDR3. TCRdb reprocessed the multiplex PCR reads via MiXCR and lists one record per CDR3 protein. The table includes 250,000 or so distinct CDR3 sequences, about 16% detected once. Those with hyperthyroidism were 18 to 65 years old, newly diagnosed, and ill for under 2 months. Every diagnosis used clinical symptoms, serum thyroxine and TRAb, thyroid ultrasound and orbital computed tomography. The CDR3 runs to 14 residues. V dropped 8 bases and J dropped 2; count of bases not matched to a gene: 6.

The sequencing input was blood. The sequence was obtained from a woman between 45 and 65 years old with Graves' hyperthyroidism that later progressed to Graves' ophthalmopathy. This chain connects TRBV12-3 or TRBV12-4 to TRBJ2-7, with 10 bases lining up with TRBD2. The chain's CDR3 is CASQLAGSTYEQYF. CDR3 DNA sequence: TGTGCCAGCCAACTAGCGGGATCTACCTACGAGCAGTACTTC.